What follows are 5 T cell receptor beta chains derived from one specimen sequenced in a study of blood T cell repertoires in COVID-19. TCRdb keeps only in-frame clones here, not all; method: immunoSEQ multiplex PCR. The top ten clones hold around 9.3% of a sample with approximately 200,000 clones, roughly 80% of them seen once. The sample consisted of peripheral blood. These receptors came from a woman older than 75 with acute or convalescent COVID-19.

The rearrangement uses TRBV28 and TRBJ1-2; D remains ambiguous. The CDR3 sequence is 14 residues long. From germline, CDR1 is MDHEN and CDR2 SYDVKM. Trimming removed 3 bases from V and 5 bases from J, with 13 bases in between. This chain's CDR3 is CASSLYVQVYGYTF. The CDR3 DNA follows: TGTGCCAGCAGTTTGTATGTCCAGGTATATGGCTACACCTTC.

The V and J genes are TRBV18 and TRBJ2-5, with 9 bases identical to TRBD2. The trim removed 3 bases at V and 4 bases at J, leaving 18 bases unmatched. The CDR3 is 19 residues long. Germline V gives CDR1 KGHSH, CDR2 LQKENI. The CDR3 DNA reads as TGTGCCAGCTCACCCGAATTAGATGTGAGTAGCGGGAGAGGAGAGACCCAGTACTTC. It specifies CASSPELDVSSGRGETQYF.

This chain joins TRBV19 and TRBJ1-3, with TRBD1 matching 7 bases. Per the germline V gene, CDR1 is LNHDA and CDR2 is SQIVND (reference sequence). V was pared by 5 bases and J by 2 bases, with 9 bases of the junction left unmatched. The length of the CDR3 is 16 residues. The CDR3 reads CASSLRLDRAGNTIYF. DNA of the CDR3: TGTGCCAGTAGTCTCCGTCTCGACAGGGCTGGAAACACCATATATTTT.

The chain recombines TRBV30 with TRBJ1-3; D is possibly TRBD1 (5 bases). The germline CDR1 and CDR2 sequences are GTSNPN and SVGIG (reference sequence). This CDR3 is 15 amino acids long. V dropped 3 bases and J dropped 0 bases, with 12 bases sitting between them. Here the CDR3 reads CAWRPGGSSGNTIYF. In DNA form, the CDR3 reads TGTGCCTGGAGACCCGGGGGAAGCTCTGGAAACACCATATATTTT.

CDR3 nucleotide sequence: TGTGCCAGCAGTGGGGCGGGGCCCTCCTATAATTCACCCCTCCACTTT. Translated: CASSGAGPSYNSPLHF. This chain links TRBV25-1 with TRBJ1-6; possible D gene TRBD1, 5 bases. In germline, CDR1 is MGHDK, CDR2 SYGVNS. V shed 4 bases and J shed 0 bases, with 10 bases lying between them. The CDR3 is 16 amino acids.